This T cell receptor (beta chain) came from a study of T cell changes during pregnancy in multiple sclerosis. Germline V gene data show CDR1 as SGHKS and CDR2 as YYEKEE (reference sequence). The length of the CDR3 is 13 residues. Trimming removed 0 bases at V and 2 bases at J, with 5 bases between. The method was immunoSEQ multiplex PCR; TCRdb's version includes in-frame clones alone and lacks a portion of them. The sample includes under 55,000 clones, roughly 93% seen only once; the top ten take around 2%. The chain joins TRBV5-5 to TRBJ1-2; perhaps TRBD1 as D (5 bases). The sequences come from peripheral blood, collected in the second trimester of pregnancy. This TCR came from a female donor with multiple sclerosis, enrolled in a pregnancy study. CDR3 in amino acids: CASSLEGNYGYTF. In nucleotides, the CDR3 is TGTGCCAGCAGCTTGGAGGGGAACTATGGCTACACCTTC.